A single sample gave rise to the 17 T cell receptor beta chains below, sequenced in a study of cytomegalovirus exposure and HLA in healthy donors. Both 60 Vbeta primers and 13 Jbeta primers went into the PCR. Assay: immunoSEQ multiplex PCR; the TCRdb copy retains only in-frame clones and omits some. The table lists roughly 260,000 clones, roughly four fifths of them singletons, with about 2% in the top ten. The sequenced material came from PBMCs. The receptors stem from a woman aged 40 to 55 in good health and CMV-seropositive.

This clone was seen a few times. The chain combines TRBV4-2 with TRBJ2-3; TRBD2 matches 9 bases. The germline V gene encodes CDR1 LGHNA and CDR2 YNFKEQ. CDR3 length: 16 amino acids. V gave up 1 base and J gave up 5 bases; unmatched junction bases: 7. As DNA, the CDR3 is TGTGCCAGCAGCCAAGTGGGGGCGGGAGGGCAAGATACGCAGTATTTT. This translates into CASSQVGAGGQDTQYF.

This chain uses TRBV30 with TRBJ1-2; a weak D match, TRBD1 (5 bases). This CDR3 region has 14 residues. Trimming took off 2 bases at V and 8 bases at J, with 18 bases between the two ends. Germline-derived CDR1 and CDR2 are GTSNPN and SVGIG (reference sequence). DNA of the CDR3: TGTGCCTGGAGTACCACAGGTGGCGGCCGGGGCTACACCTTC. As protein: CAWSTTGGGRGYTF.

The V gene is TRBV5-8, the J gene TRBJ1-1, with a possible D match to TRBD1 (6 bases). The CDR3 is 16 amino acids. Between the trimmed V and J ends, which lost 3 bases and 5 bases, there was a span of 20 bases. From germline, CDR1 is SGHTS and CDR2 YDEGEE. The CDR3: CASSSPSLTGRTEAFF. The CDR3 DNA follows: TGTGCCAGCAGCTCCCCATCTTTGACAGGTAGGACTGAAGCTTTCTTT.

Here the CDR3 reads CASSPGTREQFF. CDR3 DNA: TGTGCCAGCAGCCCCGGGACAAGGGAGCAGTTCTTC. This rearrangement joins TRBV7-6 to TRBJ2-1; perhaps TRBD1 as D (6 bases). V was pared by 5 bases and J by 10 bases, with 12 bases between. CDR1 is SGHVS, CDR2 FNYEAQ, per germline. The CDR3 is 12 residues long.

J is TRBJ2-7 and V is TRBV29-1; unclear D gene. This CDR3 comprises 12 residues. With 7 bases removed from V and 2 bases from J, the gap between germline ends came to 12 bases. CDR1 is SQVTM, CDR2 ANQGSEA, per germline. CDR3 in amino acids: CSAGLEPYEQYF. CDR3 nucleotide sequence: TGCAGCGCCGGTCTAGAACCCTACGAGCAGTACTTC.

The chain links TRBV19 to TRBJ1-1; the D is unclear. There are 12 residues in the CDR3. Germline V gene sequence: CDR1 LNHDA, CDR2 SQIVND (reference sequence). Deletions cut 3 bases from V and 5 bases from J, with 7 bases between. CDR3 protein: CASSIRRTEAFF. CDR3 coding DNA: TGTGCCAGTAGTATTCGGAGGACTGAAGCTTTCTTT.

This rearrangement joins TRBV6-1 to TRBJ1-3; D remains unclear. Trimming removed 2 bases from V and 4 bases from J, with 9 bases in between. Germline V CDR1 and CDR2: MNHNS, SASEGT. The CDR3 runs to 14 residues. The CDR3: CASSELSRGNTIYF. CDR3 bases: TGTGCCAGCAGTGAACTCTCCAGGGGAAACACCATATATTTT.

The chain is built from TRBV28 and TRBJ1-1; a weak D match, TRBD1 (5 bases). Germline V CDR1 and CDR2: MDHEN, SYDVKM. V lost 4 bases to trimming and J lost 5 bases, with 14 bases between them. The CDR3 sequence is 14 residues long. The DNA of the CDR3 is TGTGCCAGCAGTTGGGGCTCAGGGTTTACTGAAGCTTTCTTT. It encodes CASSWGSGFTEAFF.

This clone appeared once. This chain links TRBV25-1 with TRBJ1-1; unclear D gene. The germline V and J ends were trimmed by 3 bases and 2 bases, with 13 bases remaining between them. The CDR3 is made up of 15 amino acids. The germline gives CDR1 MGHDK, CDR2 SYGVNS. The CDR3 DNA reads TGTGCCAGCAGTGACAGACATTCAGGCAACACTGAAGCTTTCTTT. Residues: CASSDRHSGNTEAFF. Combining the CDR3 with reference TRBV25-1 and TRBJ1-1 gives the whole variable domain EADIYQTPRYLVIGTGKKITLECSQTMGHDKMYWYQQDPGMELHLIHYSYGVNSTEKGDLSSESTVSRIRTEHFPLTLESARPSHTSQYLCASSDRHSGNTEAFFGQGTRLTVV.

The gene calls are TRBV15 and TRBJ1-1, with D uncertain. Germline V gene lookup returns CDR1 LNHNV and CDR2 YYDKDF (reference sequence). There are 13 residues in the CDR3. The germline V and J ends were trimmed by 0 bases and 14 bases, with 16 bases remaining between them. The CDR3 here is CATSREGGYLVFF. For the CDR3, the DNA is TGTGCCACCAGCAGAGAGGGAGGCTATTTGGTATTCTTT.

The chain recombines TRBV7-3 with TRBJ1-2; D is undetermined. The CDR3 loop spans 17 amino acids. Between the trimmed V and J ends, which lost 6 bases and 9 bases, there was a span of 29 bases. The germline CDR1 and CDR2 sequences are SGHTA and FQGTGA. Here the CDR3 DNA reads TGTGCCAGCAGACCGGTTGCACAGCCCCCCTTTAATCGGTGCTACACCTTC. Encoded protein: CASRPVAQPPFNRCYTF.

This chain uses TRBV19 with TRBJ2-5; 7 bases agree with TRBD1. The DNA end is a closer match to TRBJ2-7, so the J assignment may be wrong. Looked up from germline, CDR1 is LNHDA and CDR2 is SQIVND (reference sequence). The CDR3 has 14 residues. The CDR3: CASSPQGQSYEQYF. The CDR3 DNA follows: TGTGCCAGTTCCCCCCAGGGACAGTCCTACGAGCAGTACTTC.

The CDR3: CAWSVPADRLSYEQYF. The CDR3 nucleotides read TGTGCCTGGAGTGTACCGGCGGACAGATTGTCCTACGAGCAGTACTTC. V usage is TRBV30 and J usage is TRBJ2-7; D perhaps matches TRBD1 (6 bases). The CDR3 has 16 amino acids. V lost 0 bases, J lost 1 base, and 16 bases lay in between. Germline V gene lookup returns CDR1 GTSNPN and CDR2 SVGIG (reference sequence).

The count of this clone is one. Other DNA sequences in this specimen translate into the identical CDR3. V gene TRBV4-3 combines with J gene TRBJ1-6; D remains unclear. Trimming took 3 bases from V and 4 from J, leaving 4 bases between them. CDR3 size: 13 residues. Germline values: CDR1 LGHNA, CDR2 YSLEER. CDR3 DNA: TGCGCCAGCAGCCAGGCTTATAATTCACCCCTCCACTTT. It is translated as CASSQAYNSPLHF.

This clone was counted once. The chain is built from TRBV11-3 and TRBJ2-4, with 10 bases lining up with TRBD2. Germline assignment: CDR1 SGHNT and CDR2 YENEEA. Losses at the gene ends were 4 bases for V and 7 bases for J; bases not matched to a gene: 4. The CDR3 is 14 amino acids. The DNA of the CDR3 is TGTGCCAGCAGCTCCACTAGCGGGAAGAACATTCAGTACTTC. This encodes CASSSTSGKNIQYF.

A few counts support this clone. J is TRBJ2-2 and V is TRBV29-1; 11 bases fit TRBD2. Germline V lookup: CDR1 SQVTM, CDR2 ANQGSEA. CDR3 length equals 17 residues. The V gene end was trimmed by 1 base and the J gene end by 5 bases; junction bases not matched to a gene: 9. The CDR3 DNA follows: TGCAGCGTTGAAGGATGGGGGCTAGCGGGAGGTACCGGGGAGCTGTTTTTT. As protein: CSVEGWGLAGGTGELFF.

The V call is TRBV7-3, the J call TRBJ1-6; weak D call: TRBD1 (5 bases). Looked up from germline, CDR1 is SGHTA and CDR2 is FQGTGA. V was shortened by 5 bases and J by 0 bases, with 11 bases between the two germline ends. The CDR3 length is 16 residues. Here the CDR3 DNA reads TGTGCCAGCAGCCCGGGGGGGAGCTCCTATAATTCACCCCTCCACTTT. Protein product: CASSPGGSSYNSPLHF.